What follows are 4 T cell receptor beta chains derived from one specimen sequenced in a study of metastatic and nonmetastatic thyroid tumors. All patients reached thyroid surgery having received no treatment beforehand. Through MiXCR, TCRdb re-clonotyped the PCR reads. The profile shows tens of thousands of clones, 22% of them singletons. The sequenced sample consisted of blood. The receptors derive from a male donor with papillary thyroid cancer or a benign thyroid nodule (not recorded which). Some clones in this sample may be carry-over from other donors' samples.

The chain links TRBV15 to TRBJ2-1; 7 bases match TRBD1. This CDR3 is 17 amino acids long. The junction had 6 bases not matched to a gene; V was cut back by 1 base and J by 0 bases. CDR1 and CDR2 (germline): LNHNV, YYDKDF (reference sequence). CDR3: CATSRGKQGSSYNEQFF. The CDR3 coding sequence is TGTGCCACCAGCAGAGGAAAACAGGGGAGCTCCTACAATGAGCAGTTCTTC. Drawing the rest from reference TRBV15 and TRBJ2-1, the complete variable domain is DAMVIQNPRYQVTQFGKPVTLSCSQTLNHNVMYWYQQKSSQAPKLLFHYYDKDFNNEADTPDNFQSRRPNTSFCFLDIRSPGLGDTAMYLCATSRGKQGSSYNEQFFGPGTRLTVL.

This clone turned up a few times. The chain uses TRBV2 and TRBJ2-5; D perhaps matches TRBD1 (6 bases). Trimming stripped 5 bases from V and 2 bases from J, with 9 bases between. Looked up from germline, CDR1 is SNHLY and CDR2 is FYNNEI. This CDR3 contains 13 residues. The CDR3 DNA sequence: TGTGCCAGCAGTTGGACAGCTCAAGAGACCCAGTACTTC. Translation: CASSWTAQETQYF. Complete variable domain (other parts from reference TRBV2 and TRBJ2-5): EPEVTQTPSHQVTQMGQEVILRCVPISNHLYFYWYRQILGQKVEFLVSFYNNEISEKSEIFDDQFSVERPDGSNFTLKIRSTKLEDSAMYFCASSWTAQETQYFGPGTRLLVL.

This clone was observed at least ten times. This sequence joins TRBV3-1 and TRBJ2-5; D is uncertain. The V end lost 3 bases, the J end lost 4 bases, and 6 bases lay between the germline ends. The germline CDR1 and CDR2 sequences are LGHDT and YNNKEL (reference sequence). The CDR3 has 12 residues. As DNA, the CDR3 is TGTGCCAGCAGCCATTGGGGAGAGACCCAGTACTTC. It specifies CASSHWGETQYF.

This clone was recorded many times. Other nucleotide sequences from this sample produce the same CDR3. The chain recombines TRBV7-8 with TRBJ1-1; possibly TRBD1 for D (5 bases). This CDR3 is 13 amino acids long. Germline-derived CDR1 and CDR2 are SGHVS and FQNEAQ. V was trimmed by 0 bases and J by 4 bases, leaving 6 bases between them. The CDR3 is CASSLAGVTEAFF. The CDR3 DNA reads as TGTGCCAGCAGCTTAGCAGGGGTCACTGAAGCTTTCTTT.